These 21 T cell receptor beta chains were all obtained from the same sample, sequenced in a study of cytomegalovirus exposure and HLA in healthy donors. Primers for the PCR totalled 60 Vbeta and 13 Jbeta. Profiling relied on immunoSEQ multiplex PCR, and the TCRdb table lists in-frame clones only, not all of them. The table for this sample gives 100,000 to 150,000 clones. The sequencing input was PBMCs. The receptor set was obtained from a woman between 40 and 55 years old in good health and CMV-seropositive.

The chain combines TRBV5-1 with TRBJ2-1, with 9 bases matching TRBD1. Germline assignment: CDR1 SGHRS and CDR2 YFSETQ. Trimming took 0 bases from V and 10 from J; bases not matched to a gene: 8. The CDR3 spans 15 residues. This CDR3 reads CASSLAGQGGREQFF. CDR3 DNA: TGCGCCAGCAGCTTGGCGGGACAGGGTGGTAGGGAGCAGTTCTTC.

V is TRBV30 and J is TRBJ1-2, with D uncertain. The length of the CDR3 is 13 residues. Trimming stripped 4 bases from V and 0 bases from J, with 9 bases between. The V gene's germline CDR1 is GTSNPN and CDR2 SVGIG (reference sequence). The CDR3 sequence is CAWNFGSNYGYTF. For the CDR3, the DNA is TGTGCCTGGAATTTCGGTTCTAACTATGGCTACACCTTC.

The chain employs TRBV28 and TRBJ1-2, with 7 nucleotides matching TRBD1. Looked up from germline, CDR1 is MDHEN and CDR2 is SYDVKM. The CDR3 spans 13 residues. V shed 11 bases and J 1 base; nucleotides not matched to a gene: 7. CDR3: CAVKGQVNYGYTF. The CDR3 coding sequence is TGTGCCGTCAAAGGACAGGTTAACTATGGCTACACCTTC.

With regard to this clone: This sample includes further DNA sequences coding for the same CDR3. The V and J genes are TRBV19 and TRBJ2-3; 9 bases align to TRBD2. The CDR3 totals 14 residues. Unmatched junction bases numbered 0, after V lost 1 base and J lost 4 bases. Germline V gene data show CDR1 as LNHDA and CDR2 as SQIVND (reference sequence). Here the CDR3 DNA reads TGTGCCAGTAGTATAGTAGCGGGAGCAGATACGCAGTATTTT. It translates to CASSIVAGADTQYF.

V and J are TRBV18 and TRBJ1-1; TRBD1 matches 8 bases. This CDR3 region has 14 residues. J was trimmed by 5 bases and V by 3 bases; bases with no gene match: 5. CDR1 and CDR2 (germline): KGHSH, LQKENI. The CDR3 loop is CASSPLTGETEAFF. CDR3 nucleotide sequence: TGTGCCAGCTCACCTTTGACAGGGGAGACTGAAGCTTTCTTT.

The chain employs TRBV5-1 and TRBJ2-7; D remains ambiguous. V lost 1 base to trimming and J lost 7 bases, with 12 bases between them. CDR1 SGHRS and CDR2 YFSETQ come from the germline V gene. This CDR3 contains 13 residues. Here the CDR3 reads CASSLSGSREQYF. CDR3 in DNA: TGCGCCAGCAGCTTGTCGGGTTCGAGGGAGCAGTACTTC.

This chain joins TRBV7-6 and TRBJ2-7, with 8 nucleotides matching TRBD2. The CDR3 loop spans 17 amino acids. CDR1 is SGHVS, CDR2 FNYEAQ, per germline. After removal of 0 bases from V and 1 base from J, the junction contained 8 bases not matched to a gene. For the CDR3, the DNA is TGTGCCAGCAGCTTAGCCTATTCCGGGACTAGGTCCTACGAGCAGTACTTC. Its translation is CASSLAYSGTRSYEQYF.

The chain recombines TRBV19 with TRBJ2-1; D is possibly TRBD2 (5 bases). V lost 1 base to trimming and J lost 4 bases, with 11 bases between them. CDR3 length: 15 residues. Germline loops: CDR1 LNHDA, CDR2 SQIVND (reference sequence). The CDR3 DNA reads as TGTGCCAGTAGTATAGGGCGGACTGAGTACAATGAGCAGTTCTTC. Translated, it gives CASSIGRTEYNEQFF.

CDR3 sequence (DNA): TGTGCCAGCAGCTTAGCGTTGGGTCGGGGATCACCCCTCCACTTT. It encodes CASSLALGRGSPLHF. This chain links TRBV7-2 with TRBJ1-6; D remains ambiguous. The germline gives CDR1 SGHTA, CDR2 FQGNSA. The CDR3 has 15 amino acids. V was clipped by 0 bases and J by 10 bases, with 13 bases between them.

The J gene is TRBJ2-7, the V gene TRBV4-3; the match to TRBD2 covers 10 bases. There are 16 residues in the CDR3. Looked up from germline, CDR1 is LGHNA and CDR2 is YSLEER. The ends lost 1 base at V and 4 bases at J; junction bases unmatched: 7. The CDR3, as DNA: TGCGCCAGCAGCCAAGCTTTAGCGGGAGGTCGATACGAGCAGTACTTC. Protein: CASSQALAGGRYEQYF.

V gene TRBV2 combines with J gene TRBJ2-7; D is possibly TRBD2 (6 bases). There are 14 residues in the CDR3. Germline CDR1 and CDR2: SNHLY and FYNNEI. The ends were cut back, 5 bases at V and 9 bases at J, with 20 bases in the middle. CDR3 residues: CASSSPDLGGRQYF. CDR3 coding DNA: TGTGCCAGCAGTTCCCCTGACCTGGGGGGTCGGCAGTACTTC.

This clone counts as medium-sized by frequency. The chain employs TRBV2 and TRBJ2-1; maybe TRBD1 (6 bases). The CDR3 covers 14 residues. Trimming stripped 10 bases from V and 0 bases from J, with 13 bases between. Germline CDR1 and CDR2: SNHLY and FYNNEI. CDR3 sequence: CATKGEDSYNEQFF. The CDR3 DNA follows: TGTGCCACCAAGGGGGAAGACTCCTACAATGAGCAGTTCTTC.

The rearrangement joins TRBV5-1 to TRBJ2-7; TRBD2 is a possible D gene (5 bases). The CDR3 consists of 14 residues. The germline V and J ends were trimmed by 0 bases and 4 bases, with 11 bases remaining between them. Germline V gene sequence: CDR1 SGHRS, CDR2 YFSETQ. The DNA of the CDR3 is TGCGCCAGCAGCTTGGCCCCGGCGGGTTACGAGCAGTACTTC. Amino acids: CASSLAPAGYEQYF.

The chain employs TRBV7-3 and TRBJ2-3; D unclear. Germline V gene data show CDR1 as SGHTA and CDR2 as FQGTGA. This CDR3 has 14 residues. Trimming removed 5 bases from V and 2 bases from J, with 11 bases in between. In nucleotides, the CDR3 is TGTGCCAGCAGCCAAATGGCTCACACAGATACGCAGTATTTT. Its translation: CASSQMAHTDTQYF.

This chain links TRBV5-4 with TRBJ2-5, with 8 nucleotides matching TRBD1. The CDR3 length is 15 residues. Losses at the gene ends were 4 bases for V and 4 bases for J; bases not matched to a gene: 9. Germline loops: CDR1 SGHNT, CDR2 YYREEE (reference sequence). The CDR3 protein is CASSPPLTGAETQYF. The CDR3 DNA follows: TGTGCCAGCAGCCCACCCCTGACAGGGGCAGAGACCCAGTACTTC.

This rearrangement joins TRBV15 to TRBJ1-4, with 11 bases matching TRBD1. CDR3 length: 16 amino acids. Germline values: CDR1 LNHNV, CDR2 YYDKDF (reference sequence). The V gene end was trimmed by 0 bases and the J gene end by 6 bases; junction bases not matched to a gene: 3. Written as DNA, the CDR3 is TGTGCCACCAGCAGAGATCGGACAGGGGGCGATGAAAAACTGTTTTTT. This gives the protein CATSRDRTGGDEKLFF.

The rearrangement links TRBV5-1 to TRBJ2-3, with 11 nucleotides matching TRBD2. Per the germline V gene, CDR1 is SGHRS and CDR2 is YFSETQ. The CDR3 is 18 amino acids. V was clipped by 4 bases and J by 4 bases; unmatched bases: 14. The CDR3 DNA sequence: TGCGCCAGCAGCGATTATAGCGGGAGGGCCACTCGGGCAGATACGCAGTATTTT. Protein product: CASSDYSGRATRADTQYF.

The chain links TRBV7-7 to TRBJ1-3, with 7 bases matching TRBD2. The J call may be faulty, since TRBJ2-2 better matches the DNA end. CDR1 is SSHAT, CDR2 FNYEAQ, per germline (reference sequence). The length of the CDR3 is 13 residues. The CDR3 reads CASSLERGGELFF. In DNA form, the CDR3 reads TGTGCCAGCAGCTTAGAGCGGGGCGGGGAGCTGTTTTTT.

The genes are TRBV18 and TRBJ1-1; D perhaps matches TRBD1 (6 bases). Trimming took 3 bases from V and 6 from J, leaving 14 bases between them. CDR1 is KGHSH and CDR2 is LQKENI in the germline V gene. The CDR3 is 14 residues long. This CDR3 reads CASSPLAGVAEAFF. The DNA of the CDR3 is TGTGCCAGCTCACCCTTGGCAGGGGTGGCTGAAGCTTTCTTT.

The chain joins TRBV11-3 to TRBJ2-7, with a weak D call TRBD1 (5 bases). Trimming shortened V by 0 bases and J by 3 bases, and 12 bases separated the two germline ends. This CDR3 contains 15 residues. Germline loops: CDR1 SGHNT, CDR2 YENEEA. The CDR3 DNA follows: TGTGCCAGCAGCTTAGAGCATGGGGCAAGCTACGAGCAGTACTTC. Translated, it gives CASSLEHGASYEQYF.

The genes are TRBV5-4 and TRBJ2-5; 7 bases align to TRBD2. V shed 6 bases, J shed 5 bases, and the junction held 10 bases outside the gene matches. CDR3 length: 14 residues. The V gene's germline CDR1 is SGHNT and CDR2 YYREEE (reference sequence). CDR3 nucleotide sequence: TGTGCCAGCAACCCCCGGGGAGGGCCGGAGACCCAGTACTTC. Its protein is CASNPRGGPETQYF.